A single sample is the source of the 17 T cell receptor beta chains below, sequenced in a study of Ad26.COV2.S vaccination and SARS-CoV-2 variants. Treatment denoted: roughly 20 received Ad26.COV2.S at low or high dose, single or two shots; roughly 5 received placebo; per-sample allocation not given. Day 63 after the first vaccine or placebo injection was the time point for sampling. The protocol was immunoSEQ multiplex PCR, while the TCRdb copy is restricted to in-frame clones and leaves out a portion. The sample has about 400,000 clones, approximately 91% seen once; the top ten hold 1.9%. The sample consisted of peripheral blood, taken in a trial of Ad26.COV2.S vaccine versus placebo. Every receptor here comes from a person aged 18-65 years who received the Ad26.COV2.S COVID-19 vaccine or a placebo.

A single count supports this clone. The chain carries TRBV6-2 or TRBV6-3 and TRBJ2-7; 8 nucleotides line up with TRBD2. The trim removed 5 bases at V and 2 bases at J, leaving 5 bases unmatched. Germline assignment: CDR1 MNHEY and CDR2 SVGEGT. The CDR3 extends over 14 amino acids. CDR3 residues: CASSLSGKPYEQYF. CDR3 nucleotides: TGTGCCAGCAGTCTTAGCGGGAAGCCCTACGAGCAGTACTTC.

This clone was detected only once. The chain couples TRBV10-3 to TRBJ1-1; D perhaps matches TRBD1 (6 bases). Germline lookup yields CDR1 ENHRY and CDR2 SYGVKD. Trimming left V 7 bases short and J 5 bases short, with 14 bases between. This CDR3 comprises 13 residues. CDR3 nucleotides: TGTGCCATCAACCGACAAAGGGGGACTGAAGCTTTCTTT. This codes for CAINRQRGTEAFF.

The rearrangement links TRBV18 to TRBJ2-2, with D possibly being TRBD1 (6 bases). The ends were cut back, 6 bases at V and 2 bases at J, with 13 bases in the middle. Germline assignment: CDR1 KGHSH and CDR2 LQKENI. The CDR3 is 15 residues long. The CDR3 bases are TGTGCCAGCTCGCGCCGGGACACTAACACCGGGGAGCTGTTTTTT. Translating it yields CASSRRDTNTGELFF.

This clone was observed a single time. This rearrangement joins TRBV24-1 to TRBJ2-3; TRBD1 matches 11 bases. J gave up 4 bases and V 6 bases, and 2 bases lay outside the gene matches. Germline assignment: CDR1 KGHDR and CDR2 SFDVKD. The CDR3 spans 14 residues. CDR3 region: CATSRTGGADTQYF. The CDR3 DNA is TGTGCCACCAGTAGGACAGGGGGCGCAGATACGCAGTATTTT.

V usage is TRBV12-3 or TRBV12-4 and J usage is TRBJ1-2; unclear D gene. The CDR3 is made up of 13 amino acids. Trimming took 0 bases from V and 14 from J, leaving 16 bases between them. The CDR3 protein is CASSLAGTRIPTF. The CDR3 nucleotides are TGTGCCAGCAGTTTAGCGGGAACTCGTATACCAACCTTC.

Written as DNA, the CDR3 is TGTGCCAGCAGCTCTAGAACCTACCGGGACAGGGAGGGCTACACCTTC. Protein product: CASSSRTYRDREGYTF. V gene TRBV5-6 combines with J gene TRBJ1-2; the match to TRBD1 covers 9 bases. With V trimmed by 3 bases and J by 8 bases, 14 bases remained unmatched. Germline V gene sequence: CDR1 SGHDT, CDR2 YYEEEE. The CDR3 extends over 16 amino acids.

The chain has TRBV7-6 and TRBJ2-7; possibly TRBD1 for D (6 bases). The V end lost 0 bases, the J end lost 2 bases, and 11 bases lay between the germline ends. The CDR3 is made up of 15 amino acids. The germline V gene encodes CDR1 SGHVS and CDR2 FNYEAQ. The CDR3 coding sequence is TGTGCCAGCAGCTTAGCACAGGGTGGGACCTACGAGCAGTACTTC. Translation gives CASSLAQGGTYEQYF.

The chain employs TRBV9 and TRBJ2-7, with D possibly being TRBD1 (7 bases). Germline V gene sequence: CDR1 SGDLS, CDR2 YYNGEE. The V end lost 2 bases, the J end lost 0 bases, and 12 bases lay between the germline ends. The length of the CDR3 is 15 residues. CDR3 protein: CASSVRDSSSYEQYF. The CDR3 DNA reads TGTGCCAGCAGCGTGCGGGACAGCAGCTCCTACGAGCAGTACTTC.

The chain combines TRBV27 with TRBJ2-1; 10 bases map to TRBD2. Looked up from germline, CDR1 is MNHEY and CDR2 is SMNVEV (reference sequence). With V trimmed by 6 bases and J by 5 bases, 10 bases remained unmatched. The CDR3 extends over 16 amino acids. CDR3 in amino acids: CASRLRLAGVNNEQFF. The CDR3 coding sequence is TGTGCCAGCAGACTTCGGCTAGCGGGAGTCAACAATGAGCAGTTCTTC.

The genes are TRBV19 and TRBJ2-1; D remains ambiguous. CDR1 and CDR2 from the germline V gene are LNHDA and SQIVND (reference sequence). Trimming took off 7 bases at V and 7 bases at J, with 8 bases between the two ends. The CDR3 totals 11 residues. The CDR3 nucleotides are TGTGCCAGTAAGAAGGGAAATGAGCAGTTCTTC. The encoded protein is CASKKGNEQFF.

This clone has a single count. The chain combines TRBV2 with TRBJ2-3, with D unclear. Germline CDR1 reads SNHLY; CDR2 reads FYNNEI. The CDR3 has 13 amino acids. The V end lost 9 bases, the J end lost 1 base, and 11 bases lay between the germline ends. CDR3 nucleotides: TGTGCCAGTCCCAAAGGAGGCACAGATACGCAGTATTTT. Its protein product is CASPKGGTDTQYF.

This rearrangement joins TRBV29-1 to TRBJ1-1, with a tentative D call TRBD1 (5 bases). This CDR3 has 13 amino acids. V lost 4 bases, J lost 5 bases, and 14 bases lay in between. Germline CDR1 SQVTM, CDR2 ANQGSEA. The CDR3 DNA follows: TGCAGCGTTGTCCCAGGGCTGGGAACTGAAGCTTTCTTT. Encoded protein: CSVVPGLGTEAFF. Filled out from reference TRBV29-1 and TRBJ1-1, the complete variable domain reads SAVISQKPSRDICQRGTSLTIQCQVDSQVTMMFWYRQQPGQSLTLIATANQGSEATYESGFVIDKFPISRPNLTFSTLTVSNMSPEDSSIYLCSVVPGLGTEAFFGQGTRLTVV.

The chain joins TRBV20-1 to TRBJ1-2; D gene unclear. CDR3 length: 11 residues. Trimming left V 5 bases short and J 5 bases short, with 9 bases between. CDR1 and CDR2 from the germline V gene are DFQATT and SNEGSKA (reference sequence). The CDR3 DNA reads TGCAGTGCTTGGGGTCGATATGGCTACACCTTC. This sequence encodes CSAWGRYGYTF.

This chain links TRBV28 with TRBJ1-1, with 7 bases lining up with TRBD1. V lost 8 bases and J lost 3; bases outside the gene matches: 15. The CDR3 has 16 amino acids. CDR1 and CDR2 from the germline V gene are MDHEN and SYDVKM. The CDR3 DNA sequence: TGTGCCAGCGTAATCACCTCAGGGGGGTACGACACTGAAGCTTTCTTT. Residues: CASVITSGGYDTEAFF.

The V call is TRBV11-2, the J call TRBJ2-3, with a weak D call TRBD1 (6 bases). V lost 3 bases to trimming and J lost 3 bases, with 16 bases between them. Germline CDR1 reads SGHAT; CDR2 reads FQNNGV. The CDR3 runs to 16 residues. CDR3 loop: CASSLRTALVTDTQYF. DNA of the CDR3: TGTGCCAGCAGCTTGCGGACAGCCCTCGTAACAGATACGCAGTATTTT.

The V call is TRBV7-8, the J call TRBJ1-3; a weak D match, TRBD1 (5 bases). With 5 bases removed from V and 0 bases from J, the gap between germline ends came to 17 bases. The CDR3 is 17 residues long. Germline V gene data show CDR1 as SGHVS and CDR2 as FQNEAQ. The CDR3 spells CASSPRAGGVSGNTIYF. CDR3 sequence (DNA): TGTGCCAGCAGCCCCCGGGCTGGGGGGGTCTCTGGAAACACCATATATTTT.

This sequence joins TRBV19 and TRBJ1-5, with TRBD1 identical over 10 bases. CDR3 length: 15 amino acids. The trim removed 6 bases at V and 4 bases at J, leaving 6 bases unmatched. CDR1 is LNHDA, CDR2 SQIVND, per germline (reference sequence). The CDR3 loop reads CASRDRGHTNQPQHF. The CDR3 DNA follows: TGTGCCAGTAGAGACAGGGGGCATACAAATCAGCCCCAGCATTTT.